This T cell receptor (beta chain) was identified during a study of shared clonotypes between healthy human individuals. Study context: Each donor contributed plates that comprised three CD4 naive, three CD4 memory, two CD8 naive and one CD8 memory. Study findings and constraints: When compared with the clonotypes that were shared by all four sorted-subset donors, the non-shared clonotypes turned out to have lower generation probabilities. Deeper or shallower sequencing was expected to change how clonotypes are shared among donors. Estimated richness was generally greater in naive than memory subsets.

Germline V CDR1 and CDR2: SGDLS, YYNGEE. The CDR3 runs 11 residues. V shed 3 bases and J shed 7 bases, with 7 bases lying between them. Points on this clone: The antigen remains undetermined. This sample includes further DNA sequences coding for the same CDR3.

Some clones are missing from TCRdb's copy, which holds only in-frame ones; the method was immunoSEQ multiplex PCR. The sample includes roughly 890,000 clones, about 92% of them seen just once. CD8 cells classed as naive were CD45RO-negative and positively selected for CCR7, excluding terminally differentiated effector memory CD45RA+ cells. The chain joins TRBV9 to TRBJ1-2; D uncertain. Specimen: naive CD8+ T cells sorted from blood. The source is a young man in good health. The CDR3 loop is CASSALGGYTF. The CDR3 nucleotides are TGTGCCAGCAGCGCGCTCGGTGGCTACACCTTC.